One sample yielded the 28 T cell receptor beta chains listed below, sequenced in a study of T cell responses to AZD1222 COVID-19 vaccine. The data were produced by immunoSEQ multiplex PCR, yet TCRdb's version contains in-frame clones alone and is incomplete. The data contain over 95,000 clones, about 83% of them singletons. The source was peripheral blood, collected on day 0 of AZD1222 vaccination. These receptors came from an adult in good health.

The chain employs TRBV2 and TRBJ1-1; no clear D. V was clipped by 7 bases and J by 4 bases, with 7 bases between them. This CDR3 has 11 residues. CDR1 and CDR2 from the germline V gene are SNHLY and FYNNEI. CDR3 sequence (DNA): TGTGCCAGCAATGACGGCACTGAAGCTTTCTTT. This sequence encodes CASNDGTEAFF.

This chain joins TRBV6-5 and TRBJ2-3; a weak D match, TRBD2 (6 bases). From germline, CDR1 is MNHEY and CDR2 SVGAGI. Trimming took 0 bases from V and 2 from J, leaving 9 bases between them. This CDR3 comprises 15 residues. Here the CDR3 reads CASSYSGSLTDTQYF. CDR3 in DNA: TGTGCCAGCAGTTACTCCGGGAGTCTCACAGATACGCAGTATTTT.

The chain joins TRBV9 to TRBJ2-7, with TRBD2 matching over 7 bases. Germline lookup yields CDR1 SGDLS and CDR2 YYNGEE. The CDR3 is 14 residues long. V lost 4 bases, J lost 2 bases, and 6 bases stayed unmatched. The CDR3 nucleotides read TGTGCCAGCAGCCTCGGGGGGACGGCCTACGAGCAGTACTTC. It yields the protein CASSLGGTAYEQYF.

This chain connects TRBV28 to TRBJ1-2, with D uncertain. The ends were cut back, 5 bases at V and 0 bases at J, with 16 bases in the middle. The CDR3 length is 16 residues. The V gene's germline CDR1 is MDHEN and CDR2 SYDVKM. CDR3 sequence (DNA): TGTGCCAGCAGTACCCACCCGGGCAGGACTAACTATGGCTACACCTTC. Protein: CASSTHPGRTNYGYTF.

The chain has TRBV27 and TRBJ1-1; the D is unclear. The CDR3 extends over 16 amino acids. Trimming stripped 6 bases from V and 0 bases from J, with 17 bases between. CDR1 and CDR2 (germline): MNHEY, SMNVEV (reference sequence). Here the CDR3 reads CASSMRVVGMNTEAFF. The CDR3 DNA sequence: TGTGCCAGCAGCATGCGCGTGGTGGGGATGAACACTGAAGCTTTCTTT.

The CDR3 spells CASSEAVRLEETQYF. The CDR3 region has the DNA TGTGCCAGCAGTGAAGCGGTCAGACTGGAAGAGACCCAGTACTTC. The chain is built from TRBV2 and TRBJ2-5; D remains ambiguous. The germline CDR1 and CDR2 sequences are SNHLY and FYNNEI. Trimming shortened V by 0 bases and J by 3 bases, and 11 bases separated the two germline ends. The CDR3 contains 15 residues. Combining the CDR3 with reference TRBV2 and TRBJ2-5 gives the whole variable domain EPEVTQTPSHQVTQMGQEVILRCVPISNHLYFYWYRQILGQKVEFLVSFYNNEISEKSEIFDDQFSVERPDGSNFTLKIRSTKLEDSAMYFCASSEAVRLEETQYFGPGTRLLVL.

CDR3 residues: CASSPGRQGYEQYF. CDR3 coding DNA: TGTGCCAGTAGTCCGGGTAGGCAGGGGTACGAGCAGTACTTC. V is TRBV19 and J is TRBJ2-7, with a possible D match to TRBD1 (6 bases). This CDR3 has 14 residues. Germline V gene sequence: CDR1 LNHDA, CDR2 SQIVND (reference sequence). Trimming took 5 bases from V and 4 from J, leaving 15 bases between them.

The genes are TRBV7-2 and TRBJ2-2; a possible D gene is TRBD1 (5 bases). V lost 5 bases, J lost 6 bases, and 10 bases lay in between. Germline CDR1 SGHTA, CDR2 FQGNSA. The CDR3 runs 13 residues. CDR3 sequence: CASSPRGPGELFF. The CDR3 nucleotides are TGTGCCAGCAGCCCTAGGGGCCCCGGGGAGCTGTTTTTT.

The CDR3 reads CSALGRGVGFF. CDR3 sequence (DNA): TGCAGTGCCCTGGGAAGGGGGGTTGGGTTCTTT. The V call is TRBV20-1, the J call TRBJ1-1, with D possibly matching TRBD1 (6 bases). This CDR3 is 11 amino acids long. Germline assignment: CDR1 DFQATT and CDR2 SNEGSKA (reference sequence). V dropped 6 bases and J dropped 14 bases, with 19 bases sitting between them.

The genes are TRBV11-3 and TRBJ2-7, with TRBD2 as a possible D gene (5 bases). V lost 3 bases and J 0 bases, leaving 6 bases between the germline ends. Germline CDR1 SGHNT, CDR2 YENEEA. The CDR3 loop spans 13 amino acids. The CDR3 protein is CASSLSGSYEQYF. For the CDR3, the DNA is TGTGCCAGCAGCTTGAGCGGCTCCTACGAGCAGTACTTC.

The rearrangement links TRBV27 to TRBJ2-1, with 7 bases aligning to TRBD1. The trim removed 5 bases at V and 8 bases at J, leaving 15 bases unmatched. This CDR3 is 16 amino acids long. Germline CDR1 MNHEY, CDR2 SMNVEV (reference sequence). The CDR3 nucleotides read TGTGCCAGCAGTCCCCTAGGGACAGCTTATTCCGATGAGCAGTTCTTC. Its translation: CASSPLGTAYSDEQFF.

The chain has TRBV10-3 and TRBJ1-5; D is possibly TRBD1 (5 bases). V was cut by 4 bases and J by 0 bases, with 10 bases left in between. CDR3 length: 15 residues. Germline loops: CDR1 ENHRY, CDR2 SYGVKD. In DNA, the CDR3 is TGTGCCATCAGTGGCCGGGGCGATAGCAATCAGCCCCAGCATTTT. This codes for CAISGRGDSNQPQHF.

The chain links TRBV9 to TRBJ1-3, with unresolved D. The V gene's germline CDR1 is SGDLS and CDR2 YYNGEE. The V end lost 4 bases, the J end lost 2 bases, and 10 bases lay between the germline ends. The length of the CDR3 is 14 residues. The CDR3 sequence is CASSISGTGNTIYF. In DNA, the CDR3 is TGTGCCAGCAGCATCTCGGGGACTGGAAACACCATATATTTT.

The table lists this clone with a few counts. The chain employs TRBV7-2 and TRBJ1-1; no clear D. Germline lookup yields CDR1 SGHTA and CDR2 FQGNSA. This CDR3 comprises 16 residues. Deletions cut 5 bases from V and 0 bases from J, with 16 bases between. The CDR3 loop reads CASSLVLTGVNTEAFF. In DNA, the CDR3 is TGTGCCAGCAGCCTGGTCTTAACTGGGGTGAACACTGAAGCTTTCTTT.

The chain combines TRBV9 with TRBJ2-2; 7 bases agree with TRBD2. Looked up from germline, CDR1 is SGDLS and CDR2 is YYNGEE. This CDR3 spans 15 amino acids. V was clipped by 3 bases and J by 0 bases; unmatched bases: 2. The chain's CDR3 is CASSERGANTGELFF. CDR3 DNA: TGTGCCAGCAGCGAGCGGGGCGCGAACACCGGGGAGCTGTTTTTT. The full variable domain, its missing parts supplied by reference TRBV9 and TRBJ2-2, is DSGVTQTPKHLITATGQRVTLRCSPRSGDLSVYWYQQSLDQGLQFLIQYYNGEERAKGNILERFSAQQFPDLHSELNLSSLELGDSALYFCASSERGANTGELFFGEGSRLTVL.

The V and J genes are TRBV14 and TRBJ2-7; D remains ambiguous. Per the germline V gene, CDR1 is SGHDN and CDR2 is FVKESK. The CDR3 length is 13 residues. Trimming took off 2 bases at V and 7 bases at J, with 12 bases between the two ends. DNA of the CDR3: TGTGCCAGCAGCCAACTAGGGCTGGGGGAGCAGTACTTC. Encoded protein: CASSQLGLGEQYF.

This clone showed up just a few times. The chain links TRBV6-5 to TRBJ2-7; D is undetermined. Germline values: CDR1 MNHEY, CDR2 SVGAGI. CDR3 length: 11 amino acids. The ends were cut back, 5 bases at V and 3 bases at J, with 5 bases in the middle. The chain's CDR3 is CASSTDYEQYF. The CDR3 nucleotides are TGTGCCAGCAGTACTGACTACGAGCAGTACTTC.

The CDR3 coding sequence is TGTGCCAGCAGCCCCGGGACAGGGGGCAGGTCCGGGGAGCTGTTTTTT. It yields the protein CASSPGTGGRSGELFF. The J gene is TRBJ2-2, the V gene TRBV5-6; 12 bases map to TRBD1. Germline V CDR1 and CDR2: SGHDT, YYEEEE. The CDR3 runs 16 residues. J lost 6 bases, V lost 4 bases, and 7 bases had no gene match.

This rearrangement joins TRBV24-1 to TRBJ1-1; TRBD1 is a possible D gene (6 bases). The germline V gene has CDR1 KGHDR and CDR2 SFDVKD. V was clipped by 7 bases and J by 0 bases, with 8 bases between them. This CDR3 contains 13 residues. The CDR3 DNA is TGTGCCACCAGCGGACAGTTGAACACTGAAGCTTTCTTT. Translating gives CATSGQLNTEAFF.

The chain uses TRBV30 and TRBJ2-7; no clear D. The CDR3 runs 17 residues. Trimming removed 2 bases at V and 6 bases at J, with 26 bases between. Germline lookup yields CDR1 GTSNPN and CDR2 SVGIG (reference sequence). The CDR3 protein is CAWSQPRALPIYLEQYF. In nucleotides, the CDR3 is TGTGCCTGGAGTCAGCCCCGGGCTCTACCCATCTATCTCGAGCAGTACTTC.

The rearrangement uses TRBV7-9 and TRBJ1-1; TRBD1 might be the D (6 bases). CDR3 length equals 15 residues. V lost 3 bases to trimming and J lost 4 bases, with 15 bases between them. Germline values: CDR1 SEHNR, CDR2 FQNEAQ (reference sequence). The chain's CDR3 is CASSFSGGYGTEAFF. CDR3 nucleotides: TGTGCCAGCAGCTTCAGCGGGGGCTACGGCACTGAAGCTTTCTTT. Using reference TRBV7-9 and TRBJ1-1 for the parts outside the CDR3, the full variable domain is DTGVSQNPRHKITKRGQNVTFRCDPISEHNRLYWYRQTLGQGPEFLTYFQNEAQLEKSRLLSDRFSAERPKGSFSTLEIQRTEQGDSAMYLCASSFSGGYGTEAFFGQGTRLTVV.

The V call is TRBV7-3, the J call TRBJ2-2; D possibly corresponds to TRBD2 (5 bases). This CDR3 contains 15 residues. Germline V gene sequence: CDR1 SGHTA, CDR2 FQGTGA. V lost 6 bases to trimming and J lost 5 bases, with 16 bases between them. CDR3: CASRPYARGTGELFF. The CDR3 coding sequence is TGTGCCAGCAGGCCCTACGCCCGAGGGACCGGGGAGCTGTTTTTT.

The CDR3 reads CASSSTGVYTDTQYF. The CDR3, as DNA: TGTGCCAGTAGTTCCACCGGGGTCTACACAGATACGCAGTATTTT. The V and J genes are TRBV19 and TRBJ2-3, with a weak D call TRBD2 (5 bases). Germline values: CDR1 LNHDA, CDR2 SQIVND (reference sequence). Trimming took off 5 bases at V and 2 bases at J, with 14 bases between the two ends. The CDR3 consists of 15 residues.

In DNA, the CDR3 is TGCGCCAGCAGCTTGAGGCCAGATACGCAGTATTTT. Its translation is CASSLRPDTQYF. J is TRBJ2-3 and V is TRBV5-1; D unclear. Germline V gene sequence: CDR1 SGHRS, CDR2 YFSETQ. Trimming removed 1 base from V and 4 bases from J, with 4 bases in between. CDR3 length equals 12 residues.

This chain links TRBV6-2 or TRBV6-3 with TRBJ2-2; no clear D gene. Per the germline V gene, CDR1 is MNHEY and CDR2 is SVGEGT. This CDR3 region has 17 residues. The V end was cut by 0 bases, the J end by 2 bases, with 13 bases between. The CDR3 loop is CASSYSIVQQNTGELFF. The CDR3 region has the DNA TGTGCCAGCAGTTACTCGATTGTGCAGCAAAACACCGGGGAGCTGTTTTTT.

The rearrangement uses TRBV3-1 (or the pseudogene TRBV3-2) and TRBJ2-2; D is ambiguous. V was cut by 4 bases and J by 1 base, with 4 bases left in between. The length of the CDR3 is 13 residues. Germline V CDR1 and CDR2: LGHDT, YNNKEL (reference sequence). The CDR3 bases are TGTGCCAGCAGCCTCTTGAACACCGGGGAGCTGTTTTTT. Its protein is CASSLLNTGELFF.

The chain joins TRBV7-2 to TRBJ2-3; either TRBD1 or TRBD2 may supply D (7 bases each). CDR1 and CDR2 (germline): SGHTA, FQGNSA. The CDR3 is made up of 16 amino acids. The V end was cut by 5 bases, the J end by 3 bases, with 18 bases between. The CDR3, as DNA: TGTGCCAGCAGCCCAGGGGGGGGATTAAGGACAGATACGCAGTATTTT. Translated, it gives CASSPGGGLRTDTQYF.

The chain employs TRBV7-8 and TRBJ2-2; D could derive from TRBD1 or TRBD2 (5 bases each). V was pared by 0 bases and J by 1 base, with 15 bases between. The CDR3 contains 18 residues. CDR1 and CDR2 (germline): SGHVS, FQNEAQ. As DNA, the CDR3 is TGTGCCAGCAGCTTAGCGGAAGGAGTTGGGGGGAACACCGGGGAGCTGTTTTTT. Amino acids: CASSLAEGVGGNTGELFF.